This record covers a single T cell receptor (beta chain). This specimen belongs to a study of identical twins. The CDR3 has 14 residues. V was shortened by 4 bases and J by 8 bases, with 17 bases between the two germline ends. CDR1 and CDR2 (germline): MNHEY, SVGAGI. MiXCR was run by TCRdb on the 5' RACE reads, yielding one entry per CDR3 protein. The sample contains just under 550,000 distinct CDR3 sequences, 13% to 15% of which appear only once. A further study also used this sample, focusing on yellow fever vaccine responses in identical twins.

The source material was CD4+ T cells sorted from blood. The V call is TRBV6-5, the J call TRBJ1-1, with unresolved D. The sequence was obtained from a woman between 18 and 30 years old in good health. In DNA, the CDR3 is TGTGCCAGCAGTTGGACTGAAGGGAAAGTAGAAGCTTTCTTT. Protein product: CASSWTEGKVEAFF.